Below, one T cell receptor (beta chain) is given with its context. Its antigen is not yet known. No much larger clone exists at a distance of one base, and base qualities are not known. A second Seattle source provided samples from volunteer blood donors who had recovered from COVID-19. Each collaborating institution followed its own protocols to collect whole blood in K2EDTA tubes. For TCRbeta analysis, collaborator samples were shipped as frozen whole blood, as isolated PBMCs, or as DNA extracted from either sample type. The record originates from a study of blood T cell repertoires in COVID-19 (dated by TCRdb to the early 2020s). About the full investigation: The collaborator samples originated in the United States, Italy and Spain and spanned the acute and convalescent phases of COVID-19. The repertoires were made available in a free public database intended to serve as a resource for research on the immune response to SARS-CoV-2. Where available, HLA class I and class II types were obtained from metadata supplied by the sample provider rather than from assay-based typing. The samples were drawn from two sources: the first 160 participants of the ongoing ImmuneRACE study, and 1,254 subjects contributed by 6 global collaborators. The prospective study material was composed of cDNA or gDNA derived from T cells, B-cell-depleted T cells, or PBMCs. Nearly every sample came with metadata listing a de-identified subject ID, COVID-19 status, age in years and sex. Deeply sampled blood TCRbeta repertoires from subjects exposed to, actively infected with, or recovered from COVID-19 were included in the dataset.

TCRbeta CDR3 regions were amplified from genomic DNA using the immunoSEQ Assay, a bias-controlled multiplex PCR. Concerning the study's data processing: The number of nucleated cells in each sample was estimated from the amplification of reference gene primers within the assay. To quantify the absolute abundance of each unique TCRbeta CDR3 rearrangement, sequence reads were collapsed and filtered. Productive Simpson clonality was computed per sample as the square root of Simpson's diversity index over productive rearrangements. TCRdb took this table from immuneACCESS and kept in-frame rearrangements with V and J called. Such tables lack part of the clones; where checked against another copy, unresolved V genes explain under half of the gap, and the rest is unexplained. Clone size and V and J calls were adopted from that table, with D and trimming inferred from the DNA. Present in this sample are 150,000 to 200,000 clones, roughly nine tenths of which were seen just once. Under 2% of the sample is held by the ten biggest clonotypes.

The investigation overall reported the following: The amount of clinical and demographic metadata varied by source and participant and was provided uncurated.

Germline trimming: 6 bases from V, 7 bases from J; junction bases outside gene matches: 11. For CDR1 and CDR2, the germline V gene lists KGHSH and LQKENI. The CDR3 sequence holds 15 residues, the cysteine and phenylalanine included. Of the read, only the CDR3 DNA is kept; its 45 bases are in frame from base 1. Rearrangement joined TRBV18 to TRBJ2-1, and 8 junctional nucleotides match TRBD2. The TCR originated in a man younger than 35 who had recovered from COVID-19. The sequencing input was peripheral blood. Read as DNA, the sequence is TGTGCCAGCTCTCTAACTAGCGGAGGCCCAAATGAGCAGTTCTTC. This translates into CASSLTSGGPNEQFF. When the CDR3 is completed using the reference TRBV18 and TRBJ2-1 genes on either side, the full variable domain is NAGVMQNPRHLVRRRGQEARLRCSPMKGHSHVYWYRQLPEEGLKFMVYLQKENIIDESGMPKERFSAEFPKEGPSILRIQQVVRGDSAAYFCASSLTSGGPNEQFFGPGTRLTVL.